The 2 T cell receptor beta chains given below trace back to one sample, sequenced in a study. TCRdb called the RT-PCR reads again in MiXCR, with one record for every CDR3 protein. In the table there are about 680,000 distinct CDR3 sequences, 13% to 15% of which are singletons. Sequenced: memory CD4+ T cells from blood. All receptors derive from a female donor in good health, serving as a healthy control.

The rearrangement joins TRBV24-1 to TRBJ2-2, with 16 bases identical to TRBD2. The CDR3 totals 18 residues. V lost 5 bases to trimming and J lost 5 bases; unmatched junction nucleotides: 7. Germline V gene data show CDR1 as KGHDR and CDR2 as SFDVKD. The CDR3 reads CATSGGTSGGANTGELFF. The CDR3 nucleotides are TGTGCCACCAGTGGTGGGACTAGCGGGGGGGCCAATACCGGGGAGCTGTTTTTT.

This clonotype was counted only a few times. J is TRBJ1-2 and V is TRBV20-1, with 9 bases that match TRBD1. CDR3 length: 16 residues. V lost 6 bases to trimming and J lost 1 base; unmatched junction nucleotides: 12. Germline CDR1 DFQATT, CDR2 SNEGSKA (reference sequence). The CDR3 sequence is CSAAEQGAGGNYGYTF. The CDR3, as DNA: TGCAGTGCGGCCGAACAGGGGGCGGGGGGTAACTATGGCTACACCTTC.